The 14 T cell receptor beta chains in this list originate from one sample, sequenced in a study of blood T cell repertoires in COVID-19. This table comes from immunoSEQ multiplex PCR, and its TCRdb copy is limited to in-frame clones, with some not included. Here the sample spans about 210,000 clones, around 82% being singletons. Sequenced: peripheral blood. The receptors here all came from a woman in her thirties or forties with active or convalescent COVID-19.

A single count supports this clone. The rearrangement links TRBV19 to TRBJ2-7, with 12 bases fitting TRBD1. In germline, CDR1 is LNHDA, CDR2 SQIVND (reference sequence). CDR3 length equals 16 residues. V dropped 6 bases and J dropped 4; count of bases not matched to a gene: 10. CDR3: CASSPMGQGAHYEQYF. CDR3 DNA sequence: TGTGCCAGTAGCCCCATGGGACAGGGGGCACATTACGAGCAGTACTTC.

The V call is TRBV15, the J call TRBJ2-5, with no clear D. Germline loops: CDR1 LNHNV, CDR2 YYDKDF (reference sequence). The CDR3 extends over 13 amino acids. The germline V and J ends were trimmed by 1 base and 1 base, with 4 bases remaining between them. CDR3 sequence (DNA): TGTGCCACCAGCAGAGCATTCCAAGAGACCCAGTACTTC. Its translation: CATSRAFQETQYF.

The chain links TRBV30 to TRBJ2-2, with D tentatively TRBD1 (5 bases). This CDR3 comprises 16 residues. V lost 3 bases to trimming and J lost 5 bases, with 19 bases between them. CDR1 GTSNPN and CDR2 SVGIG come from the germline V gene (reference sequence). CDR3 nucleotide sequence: TGTGCCTGGAGACCCGCCCCCGACAGAAAGACCGGGGAGCTGTTTTTT. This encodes CAWRPAPDRKTGELFF.

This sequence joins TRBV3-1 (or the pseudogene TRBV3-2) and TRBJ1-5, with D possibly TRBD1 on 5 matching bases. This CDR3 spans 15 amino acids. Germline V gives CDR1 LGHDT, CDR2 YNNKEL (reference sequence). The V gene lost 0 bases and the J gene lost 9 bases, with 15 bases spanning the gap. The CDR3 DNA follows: TGTGCCAGCAGCCAAGAAGGACACGAACTCCGGCCCCAGCATTTT. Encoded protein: CASSQEGHELRPQHF.

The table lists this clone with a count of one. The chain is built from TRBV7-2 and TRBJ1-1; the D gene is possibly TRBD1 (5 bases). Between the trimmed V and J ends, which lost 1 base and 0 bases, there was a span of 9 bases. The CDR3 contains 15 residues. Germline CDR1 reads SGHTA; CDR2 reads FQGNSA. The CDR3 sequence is CASSLVQGMNTEAFF. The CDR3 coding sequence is TGTGCCAGCAGCTTAGTTCAGGGAATGAACACTGAAGCTTTCTTT. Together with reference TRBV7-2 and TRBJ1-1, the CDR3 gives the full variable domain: GAGVSQSPSNKVTEKGKDVELRCDPISGHTALYWYRQSLGQGLEFLIYFQGNSAPDKSGLPSDRFSAERTGGSVSTLTIQRTQQEDSAVYLCASSLVQGMNTEAFFGQGTRLTVV.

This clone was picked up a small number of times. CDR3 in amino acids: CASSLVGTPFKEQFF. The CDR3 DNA follows: TGTGCCAGCAGCTTGGTCGGGACTCCGTTCAAGGAGCAGTTCTTC. V usage is TRBV7-9 and J usage is TRBJ2-1, with TRBD2 as a possible D gene (6 bases). The CDR3 extends over 15 amino acids. Germline-derived CDR1 and CDR2 are SEHNR and FQNEAQ (reference sequence). The V end was cut by 3 bases, the J end by 10 bases, with 19 bases between.

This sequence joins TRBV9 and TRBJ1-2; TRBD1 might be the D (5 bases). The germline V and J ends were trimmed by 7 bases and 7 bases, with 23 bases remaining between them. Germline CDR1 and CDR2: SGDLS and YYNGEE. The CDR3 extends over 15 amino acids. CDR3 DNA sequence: TGTGCCAGCGGACAAGGCCTTCAGGGCTTTGGTGGCTACACCTTC. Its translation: CASGQGLQGFGGYTF.

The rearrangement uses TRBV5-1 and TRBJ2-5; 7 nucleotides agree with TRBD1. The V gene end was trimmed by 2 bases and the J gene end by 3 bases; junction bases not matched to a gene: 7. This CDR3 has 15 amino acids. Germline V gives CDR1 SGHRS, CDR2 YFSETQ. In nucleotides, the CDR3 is TGCGCCAGCAGCTTCGCTCGAGGGGGCGAAGAGACCCAGTACTTC. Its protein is CASSFARGGEETQYF.

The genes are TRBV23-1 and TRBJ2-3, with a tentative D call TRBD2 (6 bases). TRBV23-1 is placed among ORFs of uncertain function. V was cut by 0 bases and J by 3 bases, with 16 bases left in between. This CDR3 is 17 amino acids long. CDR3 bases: TGCGCCAGCAGTCAATCGGCGGGACCTCCTGGAACAGATACGCAGTATTTT. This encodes CASSQSAGPPGTDTQYF.

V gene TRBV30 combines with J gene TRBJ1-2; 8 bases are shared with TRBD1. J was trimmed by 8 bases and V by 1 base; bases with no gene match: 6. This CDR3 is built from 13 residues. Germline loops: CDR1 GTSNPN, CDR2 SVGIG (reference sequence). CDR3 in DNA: TGTGCCTGGAGTGCAGGGGGCGGTAGGGGCTACACCTTC. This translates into CAWSAGGGRGYTF.

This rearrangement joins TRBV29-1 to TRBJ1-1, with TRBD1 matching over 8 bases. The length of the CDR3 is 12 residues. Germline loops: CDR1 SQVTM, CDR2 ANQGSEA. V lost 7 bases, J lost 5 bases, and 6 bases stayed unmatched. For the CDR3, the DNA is TGCAGCGAAACCAGGGGGCAGACTGAAGCTTTCTTT. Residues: CSETRGQTEAFF. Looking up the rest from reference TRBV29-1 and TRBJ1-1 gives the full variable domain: SAVISQKPSRDICQRGTSLTIQCQVDSQVTMMFWYRQQPGQSLTLIATANQGSEATYESGFVIDKFPISRPNLTFSTLTVSNMSPEDSSIYLCSETRGQTEAFFGQGTRLTVV.

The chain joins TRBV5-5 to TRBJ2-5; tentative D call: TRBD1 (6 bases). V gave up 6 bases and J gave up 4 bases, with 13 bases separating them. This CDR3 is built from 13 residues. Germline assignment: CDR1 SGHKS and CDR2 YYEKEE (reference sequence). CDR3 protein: CASIKGGGETQYF. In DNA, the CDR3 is TGTGCCAGCATCAAAGGGGGTGGAGAGACCCAGTACTTC. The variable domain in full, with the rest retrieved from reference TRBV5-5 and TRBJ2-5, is DAGVTQSPTHLIKTRGQQVTLRCSPISGHKSVSWYQQVLGQGPQFIFQYYEKEERGRGNFPDRFSARQFPNYSSELNVNALLLGDSALYLCASIKGGGETQYFGPGTRLLVL.

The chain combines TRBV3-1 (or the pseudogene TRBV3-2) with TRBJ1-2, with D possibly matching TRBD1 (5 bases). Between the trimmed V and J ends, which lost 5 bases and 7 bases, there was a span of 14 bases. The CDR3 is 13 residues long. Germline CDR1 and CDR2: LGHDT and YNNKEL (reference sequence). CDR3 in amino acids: CASSTSGGVGYTF. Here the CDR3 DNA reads TGTGCCAGCAGCACCTCCGGAGGGGTTGGCTACACCTTC.

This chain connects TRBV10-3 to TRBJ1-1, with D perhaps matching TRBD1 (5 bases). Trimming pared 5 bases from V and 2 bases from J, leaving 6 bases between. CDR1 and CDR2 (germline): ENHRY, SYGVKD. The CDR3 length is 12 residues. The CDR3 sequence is CAISTGNTEAFF. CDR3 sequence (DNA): TGTGCCATCAGTACAGGAAACACTGAAGCTTTCTTT.